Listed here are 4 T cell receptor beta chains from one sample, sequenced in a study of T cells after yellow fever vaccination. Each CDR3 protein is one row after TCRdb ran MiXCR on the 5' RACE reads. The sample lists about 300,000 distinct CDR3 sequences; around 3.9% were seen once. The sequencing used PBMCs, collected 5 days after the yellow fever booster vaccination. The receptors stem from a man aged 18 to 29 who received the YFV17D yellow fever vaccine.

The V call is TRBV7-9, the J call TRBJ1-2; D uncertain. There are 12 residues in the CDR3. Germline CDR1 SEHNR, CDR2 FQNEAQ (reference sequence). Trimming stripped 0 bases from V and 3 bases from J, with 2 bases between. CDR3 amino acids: CASSLAYYGYTF. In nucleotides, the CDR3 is TGTGCCAGCAGCTTAGCATACTATGGCTACACCTTC.

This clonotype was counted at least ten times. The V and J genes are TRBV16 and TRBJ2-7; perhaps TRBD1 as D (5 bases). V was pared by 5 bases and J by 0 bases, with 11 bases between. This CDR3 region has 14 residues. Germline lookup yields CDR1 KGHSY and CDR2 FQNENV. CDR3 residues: CASSSSQGSYEQYF. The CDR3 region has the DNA TGTGCCAGCAGCAGCTCTCAGGGCTCCTACGAGCAGTACTTC.

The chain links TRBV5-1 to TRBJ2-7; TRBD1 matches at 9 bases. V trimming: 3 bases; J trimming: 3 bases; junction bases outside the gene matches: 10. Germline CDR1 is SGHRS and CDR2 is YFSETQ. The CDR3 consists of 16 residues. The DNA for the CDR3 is TGCGCCAGCAGCTCGGGACAGGGAATTCCATTCTACGAGCAGTACGTC. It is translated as CASSSGQGIPFYEQYV.

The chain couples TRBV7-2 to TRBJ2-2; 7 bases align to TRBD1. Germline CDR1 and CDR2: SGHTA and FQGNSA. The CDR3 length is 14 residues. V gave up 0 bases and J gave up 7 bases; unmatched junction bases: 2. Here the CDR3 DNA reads TGTGCCAGCAGCTTAGCCCAGGGGGACGGGGAGCTGTTTTTT. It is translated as CASSLAQGDGELFF.